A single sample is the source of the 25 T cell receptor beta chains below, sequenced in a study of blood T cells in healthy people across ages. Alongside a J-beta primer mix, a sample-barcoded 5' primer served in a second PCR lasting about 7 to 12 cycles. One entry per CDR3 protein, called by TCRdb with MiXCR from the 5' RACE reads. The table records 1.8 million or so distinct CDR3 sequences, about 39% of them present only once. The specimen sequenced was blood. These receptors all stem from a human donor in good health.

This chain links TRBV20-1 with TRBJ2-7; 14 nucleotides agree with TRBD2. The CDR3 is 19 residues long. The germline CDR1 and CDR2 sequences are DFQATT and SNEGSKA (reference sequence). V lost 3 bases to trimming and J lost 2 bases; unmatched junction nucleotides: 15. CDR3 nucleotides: TGCAGTGCTAGCCTGGGAATTGTCGGACTAGCGGGGGGAGCCTACGAGCAGTACTTC. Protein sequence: CSASLGIVGLAGGAYEQYF.

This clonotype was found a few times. The DNA for the CDR3 is TGTGCCAGCAGCCCCCCCGGTCCCATGTACGGGACCCAGTACTTC. Translated: CASSPPGPMYGTQYF. V is TRBV11-3 and J is TRBJ2-5; D remains ambiguous. This CDR3 comprises 15 residues. Trimming left V 5 bases short and J 7 bases short, with 20 bases between. CDR1 SGHNT and CDR2 YENEEA come from the germline V gene.

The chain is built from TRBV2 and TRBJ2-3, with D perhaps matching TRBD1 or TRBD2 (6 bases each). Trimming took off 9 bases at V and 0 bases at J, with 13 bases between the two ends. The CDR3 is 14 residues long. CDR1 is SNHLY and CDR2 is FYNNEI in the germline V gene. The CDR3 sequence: CASRGDTSTDTQYF. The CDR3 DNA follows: TGTGCCAGTAGGGGGGACACGAGCACAGATACGCAGTATTTT.

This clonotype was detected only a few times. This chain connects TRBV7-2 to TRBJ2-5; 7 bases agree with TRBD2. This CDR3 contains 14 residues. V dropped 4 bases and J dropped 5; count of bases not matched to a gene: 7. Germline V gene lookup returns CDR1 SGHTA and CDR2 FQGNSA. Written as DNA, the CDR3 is TGTGCCAGCAGCTCCTGGCGGGGGTTTGAGACCCAGTACTTC. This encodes CASSSWRGFETQYF.

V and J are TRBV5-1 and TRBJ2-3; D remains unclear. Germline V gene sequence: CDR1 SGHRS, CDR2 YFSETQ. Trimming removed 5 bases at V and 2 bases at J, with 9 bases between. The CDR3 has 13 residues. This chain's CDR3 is CASSSGDTDTQYF. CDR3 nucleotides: TGCGCCAGCAGTAGTGGGGACACAGATACGCAGTATTTT.

CDR3 region: CASMPPGNEQFF. In DNA form, the CDR3 reads TGTGCCAGCATGCCCCCAGGGAATGAGCAGTTCTTC. The chain carries TRBV7-9 and TRBJ2-1; possibly TRBD1 for D (5 bases). The CDR3 covers 12 residues. The germline V gene encodes CDR1 SEHNR and CDR2 FQNEAQ (reference sequence). Between the trimmed V and J ends, which lost 7 bases and 7 bases, there was a span of 11 bases.

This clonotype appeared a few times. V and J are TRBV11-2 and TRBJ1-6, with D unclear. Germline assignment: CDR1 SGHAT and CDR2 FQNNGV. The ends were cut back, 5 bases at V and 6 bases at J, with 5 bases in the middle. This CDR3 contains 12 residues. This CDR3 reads CASSTINSPLHF. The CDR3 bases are TGTGCCAGCAGCACGATTAATTCACCCCTCCACTTT.

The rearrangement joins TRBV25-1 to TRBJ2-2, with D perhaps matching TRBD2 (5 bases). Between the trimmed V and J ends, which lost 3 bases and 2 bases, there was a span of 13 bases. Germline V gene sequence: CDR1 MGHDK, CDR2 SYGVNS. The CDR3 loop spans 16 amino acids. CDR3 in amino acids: CASSDFSSVNTGELFF. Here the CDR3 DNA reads TGTGCCAGCAGTGATTTTAGTAGCGTCAACACCGGGGAGCTGTTTTTT.

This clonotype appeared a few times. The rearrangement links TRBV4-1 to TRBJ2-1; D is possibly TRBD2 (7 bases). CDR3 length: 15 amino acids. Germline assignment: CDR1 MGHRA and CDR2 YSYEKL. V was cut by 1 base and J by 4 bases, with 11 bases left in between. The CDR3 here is CASSQVGGRYNEQFF. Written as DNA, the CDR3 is TGCGCCAGCAGCCAAGTGGGGGGGCGATACAATGAGCAGTTCTTC.

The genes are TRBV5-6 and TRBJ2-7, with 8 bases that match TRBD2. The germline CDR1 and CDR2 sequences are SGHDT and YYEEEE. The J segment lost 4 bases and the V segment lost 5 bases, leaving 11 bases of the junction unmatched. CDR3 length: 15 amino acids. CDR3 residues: CASRPIAGSSYEQYF. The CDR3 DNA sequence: TGTGCCAGCAGGCCTATAGCGGGGAGCTCTTACGAGCAGTACTTC.

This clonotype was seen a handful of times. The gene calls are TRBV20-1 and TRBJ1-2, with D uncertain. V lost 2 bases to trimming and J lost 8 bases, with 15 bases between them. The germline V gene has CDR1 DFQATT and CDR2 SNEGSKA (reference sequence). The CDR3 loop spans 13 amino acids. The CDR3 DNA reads TGCAGTGCTAGACCTCCAAGTGAATGGGGCTACACCTTC. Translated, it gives CSARPPSEWGYTF.

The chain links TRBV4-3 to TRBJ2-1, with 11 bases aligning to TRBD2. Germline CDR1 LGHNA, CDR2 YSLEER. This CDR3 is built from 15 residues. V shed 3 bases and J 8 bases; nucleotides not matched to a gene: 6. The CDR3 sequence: CASSQTSGEGDEQFF. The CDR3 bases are TGCGCCAGCAGCCAGACTAGCGGGGAGGGGGATGAGCAGTTCTTC.

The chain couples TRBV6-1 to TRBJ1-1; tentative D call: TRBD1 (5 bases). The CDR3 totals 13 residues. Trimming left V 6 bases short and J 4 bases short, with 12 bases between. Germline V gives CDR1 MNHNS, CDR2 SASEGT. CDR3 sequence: CASSRVGTTEAFF. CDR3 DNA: TGTGCCAGCAGCAGGGTTGGGACCACTGAAGCTTTCTTT.

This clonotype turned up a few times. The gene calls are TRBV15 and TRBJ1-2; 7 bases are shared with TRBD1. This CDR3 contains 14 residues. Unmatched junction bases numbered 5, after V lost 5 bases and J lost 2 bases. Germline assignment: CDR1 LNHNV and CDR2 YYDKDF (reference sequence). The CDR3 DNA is TGTGCCACCAGCGTAGGGACAGTCAACTATGGCTACACCTTC. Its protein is CATSVGTVNYGYTF. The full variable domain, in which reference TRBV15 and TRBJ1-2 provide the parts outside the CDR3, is DAMVIQNPRYQVTQFGKPVTLSCSQTLNHNVMYWYQQKSSQAPKLLFHYYDKDFNNEADTPDNFQSRRPNTSFCFLDIRSPGLGDTAMYLCATSVGTVNYGYTFGSGTRLTVV.

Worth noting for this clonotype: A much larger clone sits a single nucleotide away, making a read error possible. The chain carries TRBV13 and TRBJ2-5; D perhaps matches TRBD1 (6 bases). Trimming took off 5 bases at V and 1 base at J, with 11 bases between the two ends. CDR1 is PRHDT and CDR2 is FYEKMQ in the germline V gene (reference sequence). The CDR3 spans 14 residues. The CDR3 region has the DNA TGTGCCAGCAGCCCGGGACATATCCAAGAGACCCAGTACTTC. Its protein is CASSPGHIQETQYF. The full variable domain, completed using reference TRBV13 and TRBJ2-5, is AAGVIQSPRHLIKEKRETATLKCYPIPRHDTVYWYQQGPGQDPQFLISFYEKMQSDKGSIPDRFSAQQFSDYHSELNMSSLELGDSALYFCASSPGHIQETQYFGPGTRLLVL.

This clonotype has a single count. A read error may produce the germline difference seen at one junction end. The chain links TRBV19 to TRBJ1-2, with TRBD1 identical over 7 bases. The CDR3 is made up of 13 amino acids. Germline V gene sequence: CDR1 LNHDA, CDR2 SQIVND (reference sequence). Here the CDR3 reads CTSSQGQNYGYTF. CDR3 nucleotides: TGTACCAGTAGTCAGGGACAGAACTATGGCTACACCTTC.

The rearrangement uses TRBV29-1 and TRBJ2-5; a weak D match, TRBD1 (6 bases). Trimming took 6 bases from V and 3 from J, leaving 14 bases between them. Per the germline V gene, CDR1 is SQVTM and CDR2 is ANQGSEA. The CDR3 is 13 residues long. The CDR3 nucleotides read TGCAGCGTAAGCCGGACAGCTGAAGAGACCCAGTACTTC. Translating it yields CSVSRTAEETQYF.

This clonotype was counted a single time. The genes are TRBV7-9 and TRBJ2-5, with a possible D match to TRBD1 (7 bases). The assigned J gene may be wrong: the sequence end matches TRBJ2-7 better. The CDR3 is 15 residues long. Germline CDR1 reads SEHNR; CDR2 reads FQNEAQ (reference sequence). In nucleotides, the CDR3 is TGTGCCAGCAGCTTACTTATGGCAGGGGGGAACGAGCAGTACTTC. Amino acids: CASSLLMAGGNEQYF.

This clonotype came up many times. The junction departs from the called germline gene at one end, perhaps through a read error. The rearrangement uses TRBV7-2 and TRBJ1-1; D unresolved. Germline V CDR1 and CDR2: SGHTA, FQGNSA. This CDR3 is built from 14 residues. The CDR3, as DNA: TGTGCCAGCAGTTTAGGCCACTCGAACACTGAAGCTTTCTTT. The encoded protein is CASSLGHSNTEAFF.

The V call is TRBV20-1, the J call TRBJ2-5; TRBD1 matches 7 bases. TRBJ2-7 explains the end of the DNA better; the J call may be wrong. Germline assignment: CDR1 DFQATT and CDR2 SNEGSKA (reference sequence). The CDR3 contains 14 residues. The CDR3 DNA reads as TGCAGTGCCCAGACCCAGGGACAGTTCTACGAGCAGTACTTC. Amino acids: CSAQTQGQFYEQYF.

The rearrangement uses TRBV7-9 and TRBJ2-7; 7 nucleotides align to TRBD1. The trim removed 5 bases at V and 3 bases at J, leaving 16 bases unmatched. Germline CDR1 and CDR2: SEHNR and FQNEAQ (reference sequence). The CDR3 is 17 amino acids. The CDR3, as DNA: TGTGCCAGCAGCCCAAGGACAGGTAATCGAATCTACTACGAGCAGTACTTC. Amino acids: CASSPRTGNRIYYEQYF.

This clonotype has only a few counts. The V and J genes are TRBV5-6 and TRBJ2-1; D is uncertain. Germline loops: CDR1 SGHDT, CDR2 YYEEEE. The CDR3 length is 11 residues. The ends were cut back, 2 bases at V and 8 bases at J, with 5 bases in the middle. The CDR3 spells CASSFQDEQFF. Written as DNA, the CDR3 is TGTGCCAGCAGCTTCCAGGATGAGCAGTTCTTC.

Here the CDR3 reads CASSYSGVGAYGYTF. CDR3 nucleotide sequence: TGTGCCAGCAGTTACAGCGGGGTCGGAGCCTATGGCTACACCTTC. The J gene is TRBJ1-2, the V gene TRBV6-2 or TRBV6-3, with D unresolved. Germline V CDR1 and CDR2: MNHEY, SVGEGT. Trimming removed 2 bases at V and 4 bases at J, with 14 bases between. The CDR3 consists of 15 residues.

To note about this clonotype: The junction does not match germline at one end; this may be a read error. In nucleotides, the CDR3 is TGTGTCAGCAGAATAGGGGTTCTTGGGCAGTACTTC. This encodes CVSRIGVLGQYF. J is TRBJ2-4 and V is TRBV2, with D possibly being TRBD1 (5 bases). This CDR3 has 12 residues. Germline CDR1 and CDR2: SNHLY and FYNNEI. Looking up the rest from reference TRBV2 and TRBJ2-4 gives the full variable domain: EPEVTQTPSHQVTQMGQEVILRCVPISNHLYFYWYRQILGQKVEFLVSFYNNEISEKSEIFDDQFSVERPDGSNFTLKIRSTKLEDSAMYFCVSRIGVLGQYFGAGTRLSVL.

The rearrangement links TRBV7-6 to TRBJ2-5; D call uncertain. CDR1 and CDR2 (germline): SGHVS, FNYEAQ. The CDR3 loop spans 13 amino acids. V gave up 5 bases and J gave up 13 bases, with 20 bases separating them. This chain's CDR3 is CASSPATPYERYF. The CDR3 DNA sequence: TGTGCCAGCAGCCCGGCGACCCCCTACGAGCGGTACTTC. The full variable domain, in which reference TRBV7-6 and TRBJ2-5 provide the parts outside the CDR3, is GAGVSQSPRYKVTKRGQDVALRCDPISGHVSLYWYRQALGQGPEFLTYFNYEAQQDKSGLPNDRFSAERPEGSISTLTIQRTEQRDSAMYRCASSPATPYERYFGPGTRLLVL.